A selection of T cell receptor beta chains follows, all from one sample in a study of radiotherapy plus CTLA-4 blockade in lung cancer. Here immunoSEQ multiplex PCR was the method, and the copy in TCRdb shows in-frame clones only, minus some. This table holds about 80,000 clones, around 78% found once. This specimen consisted of peripheral blood, obtained from a patient treated with radiotherapy plus ipilimumab. The receptors were sampled from a human donor with non-small cell lung cancer whose response to radiotherapy plus ipilimumab could not be evaluated. Some clones in this sample may be carry-over from other donors' samples. The CDR3 runs from the conserved cysteine through the conserved F or W. Each record gives: J gene, V gene, clone size, D gene, CDR3 DNA, CDR3 protein. The D gene is left open where the match is weak. The size field is filled for only some rows; it gives once, few, many or a size class.

TRBJ1-1 TRBV7-9 - TRBD1 TGTGCCAGCAGCTCTACAGGGGAGACTGAAGCTTTCTTT CASSSTGETEAFF
TRBJ2-7 TRBV4-3 - - TGCGCCAGCAGCCTGACAGGATTCTACGAGCAGTACTTC CASSLTGFYEQYF
TRBJ1-5 TRBV6-6 - - TGTGCCAGCAGTTACTCGACTCTGCGGCAGCCCCAGCATTTT CASSYSTLRQPQHF
TRBJ2-3 TRBV6-1 - - TGTGCCAGCAGTCCAGGGGGAGGAACAGATACGCAGTATTTT CASSPGGGTDTQYF
TRBJ2-2 TRBV19 - - TGTGCCAGTAGTCCATCCCGACAGGCCGCGAACACCGGGGAGCTGTTTTTT CASSPSRQAANTGELFF
TRBJ2-1 TRBV19 - TRBD1 TGTGCCAGTAGTACTAGGGAGACAGGGAAGGGGTGGTGGCGTGAGCAGTTCTTC CASSTRETGKGWWREQFF
TRBJ1-5 TRBV6-1 - TRBD1 TGTGCCAGCAGTGAAGCGGGGACAGGGGCAAATCAGCCCCAGCATTTT CASSEAGTGANQPQHF
TRBJ2-5 TRBV9 - TRBD2 TGTGCCAGCAGCATGACTAGCGGGGGGGCGGGGGAGACCCAGTACTTC CASSMTSGGAGETQYF
TRBJ1-2 TRBV7-2 - TRBD1 TGTGCCAGCAGCTTAGCGATGGGAGGACAGGGACCCTCTGGCTACACCTTC CASSLAMGGQGPSGYTF
TRBJ2-2 TRBV19 - TRBD1 TGTGCCAGTAGTATCGAGGGGGCGGACACCGGGGAGCTGTTTTTT CASSIEGADTGELFF
TRBJ1-3 TRBV28 - TRBD1 TGTGCCAGCAGTTCCGACAGGACAGGGCACTCTGGAAACACCATATATTTT CASSSDRTGHSGNTIYF
TRBJ1-3 TRBV4-2 - - TGTGCCAGCAGCCAAGATAGGGCAGGGTCTGGAAACACCATATATTTT CASSQDRAGSGNTIYF
TRBJ2-3 TRBV5-4 - - TGTGCCAGCAGCTTGGGGGGGCCTTCTAGCACAGATACGCAGTATTTT CASSLGGPSSTDTQYF
TRBJ1-1 TRBV7-9 - - TGTGCCAGCAGCTCTCAAACAGGTGATGACACTGAAGCTTTCTTT CASSSQTGDDTEAFF
TRBJ2-7 TRBV5-6 - TRBD2 TGTGCCAGCGAGGCTGTGGGGGGGTCCTACGAGCAGTACTTC CASEAVGGSYEQYF
TRBJ2-5 TRBV6-1 - - TGTGCCAGCAGCTTTCCGTACCAAGAGACCCAGTACTTC CASSFPYQETQYF
TRBJ2-7 TRBV18 - - TGTGCCAGCTCACCGACGGACTCAGGGGCCGAGCAGTACTTC CASSPTDSGAEQYF
TRBJ1-2 TRBV2 - - TGTGCCAGCAGTGAATTTAACAGGGCCTATGGCTACACCTTC CASSEFNRAYGYTF
TRBJ2-1 TRBV7-3 - TRBD2 TGTGCCAGCAGCTTCGGACTAGCGGGAGTGAATGAGCAGTTCTTC CASSFGLAGVNEQFF
TRBJ2-7 TRBV4-3 - TRBD1 TGCGCCAGCAGCGAAACAACCGACAGGGCCTACGAGCAGTACTTC CASSETTDRAYEQYF
TRBJ1-6 TRBV27 few TRBD1 TGTGCCAGCAGTGTAACCGGGACAGGAGGGTCACCCCTCCACTTT CASSVTGTGGSPLHF
TRBJ2-3 TRBV21-1 - - TGTGCCAGCAGCAAAGCTGCGGGCCCCCCGTGGGATACGCAGTATTTT CASSKAAGPPWDTQYF
TRBJ2-4 TRBV18 - - TGTGCCAGCTCACCCTCGGATGGGGGGTGGGACATTCAGTACTTC CASSPSDGGWDIQYF
TRBJ2-5 TRBV29-1 - - TGCAGCGTTAAAGGGCTCGGCGGACAAGAGACCCAGTACTTC CSVKGLGGQETQYF
TRBJ2-3 TRBV19 - TRBD2 TGTGCCAGTCTAGCGGACACAGATACGCAGTATTTT CASLADTDTQYF
TRBJ2-7 TRBV19 - - TGTGCCAGTAGTATGGCCCAGGGCTACGAGCAGTACTTC CASSMAQGYEQYF
TRBJ2-3 TRBV2 once - TGTGCCAGCAAGGTTGAGCGCCCTAGCACAGATACGCAGTATTTT CASKVERPSTDTQYF
TRBJ1-5 TRBV10-1 - - TGCGCCAGCGGGCCAGGGGCCGTGAGCAATCAGCCCCAGCATTTT CASGPGAVSNQPQHF
TRBJ2-1 TRBV4-1 - TRBD2 TGCGCCAGCAGCCAAGAGTTTAGCGGGTTTTACAATGAGCAGTTCTTC CASSQEFSGFYNEQFF
TRBJ2-7 TRBV6-5 once - TGTGCCAGCCACCGAGGGCCCTACGAGCAGTACTTC CASHRGPYEQYF
TRBJ2-1 TRBV2 - - TGTGCCAGCAGTGCCCTAGGGGTTTATTCCTACAATGAGCAGTTCTTC CASSALGVYSYNEQFF
TRBJ1-2 TRBV6-6 once - TGTGCCAGCAGTCCTCAGGACAGTCCTCTCTATGGCTACACCTTC CASSPQDSPLYGYTF
TRBJ1-5 TRBV5-1 - TRBD1 TGCGCCAGCAGCTTGGCAGGGGGCGCCGGGCAGCCCCAGCATTTT CASSLAGGAGQPQHF
TRBJ2-7 TRBV9 - - TGTGCCAGCAGCGTAGGGAGGGTGGATTCCCACGAGCAGTACTTC CASSVGRVDSHEQYF
TRBJ1-2 TRBV10-3 few - TGTGCCATCAGTGAGCGAGGGGGTGAAGATGGCTACACCTTC CAISERGGEDGYTF
TRBJ2-2 TRBV2 - - TGTGCCAGCAGTGATTCCCAGACCGGGGAGCTGTTTTTT CASSDSQTGELFF
TRBJ1-6 TRBV2 few - TGTGCCAGTGGTCGGGGGGGGGATAATTCACCCCTCCACTTT CASGRGGDNSPLHF
TRBJ2-3 TRBV7-2 - - TGTGCCAGCAGCCGCGTCACCGGGAAAAGCACAGATACGCAGTATTTT CASSRVTGKSTDTQYF
TRBJ2-5 TRBV11-2 - - TGTGCCAGCAGCTCCACAGGGTCTCAAGAGACCCAGTACTTC CASSSTGSQETQYF
TRBJ1-4 TRBV6-6 - TRBD1 TGTGCCAGCAGTCCCCGACAGGGGGCGAATGAAAAACTGTTTTTT CASSPRQGANEKLFF
TRBJ2-1 TRBV10-1 - TRBD2 TGCGCCAGCAGTGAGGCGGGGGGGCCAAGCGATGAGCAGTTCTTC CASSEAGGPSDEQFF
TRBJ2-7 TRBV19 - TRBD2 TGTGCCAGTAGTAACGCCGGGACGGGGGGCTACGAGCAGTACTTC CASSNAGTGGYEQYF
TRBJ2-7 TRBV18 - TRBD1 TGTGCCAGCTCACCACGGCAAACCGGGACAGGGTCCTACGAGCAGTACTTC CASSPRQTGTGSYEQYF
TRBJ2-1 TRBV18 - - TGTGCCAGCTCACCCCGCCCGGGTGTTGACAATGAGCAGTTCTTC CASSPRPGVDNEQFF
TRBJ2-1 TRBV28 - - TGTGCCAGCAGTTCCCCGACAATCAATGAGCAGTTCTTC CASSSPTINEQFF
TRBJ2-1 TRBV5-1 once TRBD1 TGCGCCAGCAGCTTAACCGCCCACAGGGGCCGATACAATGAGCAGTTCTTC CASSLTAHRGRYNEQFF
TRBJ2-2 TRBV11-3 - - TGTGCCAGCAGCAATGGGGGGACCGCCGGGGAGCTGTTTTTT CASSNGGTAGELFF
TRBJ2-3 TRBV27 - TRBD2 TGTGCCAGCAGTCACTTTAGCGGGGGGGCTCAAGATACGCAGTATTTT CASSHFSGGAQDTQYF
TRBJ2-1 TRBV7-2 few - TGTGCCAGCAGCACAGGGACACTCTACAATGAGCAGTTCTTC CASSTGTLYNEQFF
TRBJ2-1 TRBV5-1 - TRBD2 TGCGCCAGCAGCTTGGACGGGGGGGCGTCGGGCGAGCAGTTCTTC CASSLDGGASGEQFF